This is a list of T cell receptor beta chains from one sample in a study of blood T cells in healthy people across ages. MiXCR, run by TCRdb on the 5' RACE reads, gives a single entry per CDR3 protein. The table lists more than 750,000 distinct CDR3 sequences, under 35% of them singletons. These data also formed part of another study, on T cells of mothers and their children.

The material sequenced was blood. Source of these receptors: a middle-aged woman in good health. Both conserved end residues are part of each CDR3. A D gene is named only where the DNA matches it firmly. Clone size is shown for a subset of rows, as once, few, many or a class of expanded clone.

TRBV10-3,TRBJ1-3,NA,NA,CAISNSGNTIYF,TGTGCCATTTCTAACTCTGGAAACACCATATATTTT
TRBV7-9,TRBJ1-6,NA,few,CASSLDGRILHF,TGTGCCAGCAGCTTAGACGGTCGTATCCTCCACTTT
TRBV20-1,TRBJ2-7,NA,many,CSASPRQGTSYEQYF,TGCAGTGCTTCACCTCGGCAGGGGACCTCCTACGAGCAGTACTTC
TRBV12-3/TRBV12-4,TRBJ2-1,NA,few,CASSWTAGEQFF,TGTGCCAGCAGTTGGACAGCCGGTGAGCAGTTCTTC
TRBV9,TRBJ2-5,TRBD2,few,CASSVGGTSGGEGHVETQYF,TGTGCCAGCAGCGTAGGGGGGACTAGCGGGGGAGAAGGACATGTGGAGACCCAGTACTTC
TRBV13,TRBJ1-4,TRBD1,many,CASSPGTAYNEKLFF,TGTGCCAGCAGCCCGGGGACAGCCTATAATGAAAAACTGTTTTTT
TRBV2,TRBJ2-1,TRBD1,few,CASSEIVGRGRNEQFF,TGTGCCAGCAGTGAAATCGTGGGCAGGGGGCGGAATGAGCAGTTCTTC
TRBV4-1,TRBJ2-6,TRBD2,NA,CASSPRRGGSGASVRTF,TGCGCCAGCAGCCCTAGACGGGGGGGTTCCGGGGCCAGCGTCCGGACTTTC
TRBV20-1,TRBJ1-2,NA,NA,CSARPDYYGYTF,TGCAGTGCTAGGCCGGACTACTATGGCTACACCTTC
TRBV5-1,TRBJ2-7,NA,many,CASSLAPRLDYEQYF,TGCGCCAGCAGCTTGGCCCCCCGGCTAGACTACGAGCAGTACTTC
TRBV7-9,TRBJ2-5,NA,few,CASSFYGSAGETQYF,TGTGCCAGCAGCTTCTACGGTTCCGCCGGGGAGACCCAGTACTTC
TRBV20-1,TRBJ2-7,NA,NA,CSARDRGGLGSYEQYF,TGCAGTGCTAGAGATCGAGGGGGGTTAGGGTCCTACGAGCAGTACTTC
TRBV28,TRBJ2-1,TRBD2,NA,CASSPGTSKLNEQFF,TGTGCCAGCAGCCCAGGGACTAGCAAGCTGAATGAGCAGTTCTTC
TRBV9,TRBJ1-1,NA,NA,CASSVGGADTEAFF,TGTGCCAGCAGCGTAGGAGGGGCGGACACTGAAGCTTTCTTT
TRBV11-2,TRBJ2-7,TRBD1,many,CASSKVGQGSEQYF,TGTGCCAGCAGTAAAGTGGGACAGGGGAGCGAGCAGTACTTC
TRBV20-1,TRBJ2-1,TRBD2,NA,CSAVHPSGGREQFF,TGCAGTGCCGTCCACCCTAGCGGGGGGAGAGAGCAGTTCTTC
TRBV29-1,TRBJ1-1,NA,few,CSVSHSEAFF,TGCAGCGTTAGTCACTCTGAAGCTTTCTTT
TRBV27,TRBJ2-5,NA,NA,CASSSRPLVTETQYF,TGTGCCAGCAGTTCCCGTCCTCTAGTGACAGAGACCCAGTACTTC
TRBV28,TRBJ1-2,NA,few,CASSLLAGTEYGYTF,TGTGCCAGCAGTTTATTAGCCGGGACGGAGTATGGCTACACCTTC
TRBV10-3,TRBJ2-1,NA,NA,CAIMEGGSYNEQFF,TGTGCCATCATGGAAGGGGGATCCTACAATGAGCAGTTCTTC
TRBV24-1,TRBJ2-4,NA,NA,CAASDLQAADTQYF,TGTGCCGCCAGTGATTTGCAGGCAGCAGATACGCAGTACTTC
TRBV30,TRBJ1-1,NA,few,CAWSPPGGGAFF,TGTGCCTGGAGTCCCCCTGGAGGGGGAGCTTTCTTT
TRBV6-1,TRBJ2-5,TRBD1,many,CASRNRGRETQYF,TGTGCCAGCAGGAACAGGGGACGAGAGACCCAGTACTTC
TRBV5-1,TRBJ1-1,NA,NA,CASSFNRRESVGAFF,TGCGCCAGCAGCTTTAACCGCCGTGAATCCGTAGGAGCTTTCTTT
TRBV27,TRBJ2-7,TRBD1,once,CASSNTGVGSYEQYF,TGTGCCAGCAGTAACACAGGGGTTGGGTCCTACGAGCAGTACTTC
TRBV7-2,TRBJ1-5,NA,NA,CASSQRGGQPQHF,TGTGCCAGCAGCCAAAGGGGTGGTCAGCCCCAGCATTTT
TRBV20-1,TRBJ2-7,NA,NA,CSARASRAWGEQYF,TGCAGTGCTAGAGCAAGCAGGGCGTGGGGCGAGCAGTACTTC
TRBV6-6,TRBJ1-2,NA,NA,CASSYQVMVNYGYTF,TGTGCCAGCAGTTACCAGGTGATGGTTAACTATGGCTACACCTTC
TRBV7-2,TRBJ2-3,TRBD2,NA,CASSLLGAGVKDTQYF,TGTGCCAGCAGCCTACTCGGAGCGGGGGTGAAAGATACGCAGTATTTT
TRBV11-2,TRBJ2-5,NA,NA,CASSLTGLSGEQYF,TGTGCCAGCAGCTTAACGGGACTTTCCGGGGAGCAGTACTTC
TRBV6-4,TRBJ2-5,NA,many,CASTKDGQETQYF,TGTGCCAGCACCAAGGACGGCCAAGAGACCCAGTACTTC
TRBV29-1,TRBJ2-2,TRBD2,NA,CSSLGGRGTGELFF,TGCAGCTCATTGGGGGGGAGAGGTACCGGGGAGCTGTTTTTT
TRBV7-9,TRBJ1-2,TRBD1,NA,CASSFSGTVRGYTF,TGTGCCAGCAGCTTTTCGGGGACAGTACGTGGCTACACCTTC
TRBV9,TRBJ2-3,NA,few,CASSPTAPGTDTQYF,TGTGCCAGCAGCCCCACAGCCCCGGGCACAGATACGCAGTATTTT
TRBV5-1,TRBJ1-2,NA,NA,CASSLGNDGYTF,TGCGCCAGCAGCTTGGGCAATGATGGCTACACCTTC
TRBV6-5,TRBJ2-1,NA,NA,CASSYSGRVGNEQFF,TGTGCCAGCAGTTACTCGGGTAGGGTGGGCAATGAGCAGTTCTTC